These 15 T cell receptor beta chains share one sample of origin, sequenced in a study of spatial heterogeneity in lung cancer. TCRdb reanalysed the 5' RACE reads using MiXCR and keeps one entry per CDR3 protein. This table holds about 75,000 distinct CDR3 sequences, about an eighth found once. Time point described: sample taken at primary tumor resection. Sequencing covered unsorted whole RNA taken from tumor, nontumor lung or frozen PBMC. This specimen was PBMCs, taken at surgery. The receptors were sampled from a male donor with early-stage non-small cell lung cancer.

CDR3 sequence reads: CASSLGGESYNEQFF. In nucleotides, the CDR3 is TGCGCCAGCAGCTTGGGTGGAGAATCCTACAATGAGCAGTTCTTC. The chain recombines TRBV5-1 with TRBJ2-1, with unresolved D. The CDR3 covers 15 residues. The V and J ends lost 0 bases and 1 base respectively, with 8 bases between them. Germline loops: CDR1 SGHRS, CDR2 YFSETQ.

The chain employs TRBV5-1 and TRBJ2-2, with D possibly matching TRBD2 (6 bases). Germline-derived CDR1 and CDR2 are SGHRS and YFSETQ. The V and J ends lost 4 bases and 6 bases respectively, with 16 bases between them. The CDR3 runs to 15 residues. The CDR3 nucleotides are TGCGCCAGCAGCCGGGAGCCTCCCTTGGCCGGGGAGCTGTTTTTT. Amino acids: CASSREPPLAGELFF.

This clonotype was seen many times. The CDR3 region is CAISERPYNEQFF. The CDR3 region has the DNA TGTGCCATCAGTGAACGACCATACAATGAGCAGTTCTTC. V and J are TRBV10-3 and TRBJ2-1; no clear D gene. V dropped 3 bases and J dropped 4 bases, with 7 bases sitting between them. The CDR3 covers 13 residues. The germline V gene has CDR1 ENHRY and CDR2 SYGVKD.

The chain recombines TRBV27 with TRBJ2-5; D remains ambiguous. This CDR3 comprises 13 residues. Between the trimmed V and J ends, which lost 3 bases and 2 bases, there was a span of 7 bases. CDR1 and CDR2 (germline): MNHEY, SMNVEV (reference sequence). The CDR3 DNA sequence: TGTGCCAGCAGTTTTGTGGGTCAAGAGACCCAGTACTTC. Translation gives CASSFVGQETQYF.

CDR3 loop: CASSARGLYNEQFF. Here the CDR3 DNA reads TGTGCCAGCAGCGCGCGAGGTCTGTACAATGAGCAGTTCTTC. The chain recombines TRBV7-6 with TRBJ2-1; D remains unclear. Germline CDR1 SGHVS, CDR2 FNYEAQ. The V and J ends lost 5 bases and 4 bases respectively, with 12 bases between them. The CDR3 has 14 residues.

This clonotype has just one count. V is TRBV20-1 and J is TRBJ2-1; D is undetermined. Per germline, CDR1 DFQATT and CDR2 SNEGSKA (reference sequence). CDR3 length: 16 amino acids. The V and J ends lost 0 bases and 2 bases respectively, with 14 bases between them. The CDR3 loop is CSARDPGGKTYNEQFF. For the CDR3, the DNA is TGCAGTGCTAGAGACCCGGGCGGAAAGACCTACAATGAGCAGTTCTTC.

This clonotype was picked up many times. The chain is built from TRBV10-3 and TRBJ2-1; D is unresolved. Per germline, CDR1 ENHRY and CDR2 SYGVKD. Between the trimmed V and J ends, which lost 0 bases and 2 bases, there was a span of 5 bases. The CDR3 is 14 residues long. DNA for the CDR3: TGTGCCATCAGTGAGTCAACTCCCTACAATGAGCAGTTCTTC. Its protein is CAISESTPYNEQFF.

The V call is TRBV20-1, the J call TRBJ1-4, with D hard to call. The CDR3 consists of 13 residues. CDR1 is DFQATT and CDR2 is SNEGSKA in the germline V gene (reference sequence). Trimming pared 2 bases from V and 8 bases from J, leaving 12 bases between. The CDR3 loop reads CSARIRVGEKLFF. CDR3 DNA: TGCAGTGCTAGAATAAGGGTCGGCGAAAAACTGTTTTTT.

This clonotype has a handful of counts. V gene TRBV7-9 combines with J gene TRBJ2-1, with D tentatively TRBD2 (6 bases). The germline gives CDR1 SEHNR, CDR2 FQNEAQ (reference sequence). V gave up 6 bases and J gave up 5 bases, with 17 bases separating them. The CDR3 consists of 15 residues. The CDR3 reads CASRPLLANNNEQFF. The CDR3 DNA follows: TGTGCCAGCAGGCCCCTTCTAGCGAATAACAATGAGCAGTTCTTC.

The genes are TRBV9 and TRBJ1-3; D is perhaps TRBD1 (6 bases). The CDR3 contains 17 residues. Germline lookup yields CDR1 SGDLS and CDR2 YYNGEE. V was shortened by 4 bases and J by 0 bases, with 17 bases between the two germline ends. The CDR3 spells CASSPRQATSSGNTIYF. CDR3 in DNA: TGTGCCAGCAGCCCACGACAGGCTACTAGCTCTGGAAACACCATATATTTT.

A word on this clonotype: This may be a read error, as it is one base from a much larger clone. V usage is TRBV20-1 and J usage is TRBJ2-3; 12 bases are shared with TRBD2. The CDR3 is made up of 17 amino acids. Germline V CDR1 and CDR2: DFQATT, SNEGSKA (reference sequence). CDR3 DNA sequence: TGCAGTGCTCCCGCCGGGCTAGCGGGAGGGAGCACAGTTACGCAGTATTTT. This codes for CSAPAGLAGGSTVTQYF.

This clonotype occurred many times. The chain joins TRBV24-1 to TRBJ1-5, with D unclear. Per germline, CDR1 KGHDR and CDR2 SFDVKD. Trimming took off 3 bases at V and 3 bases at J, with 20 bases between the two ends. This CDR3 region has 18 residues. CDR3 DNA: TGTGCCACCAGTGATCCATCCGGTCCAGGAGGGAACAATCAGCCCCAGCATTTT. Translation gives CATSDPSGPGGNNQPQHF.

This clonotype was observed many times. The CDR3 region is CASGLGVINEQYF. CDR3 bases: TGTGCCAGCGGACTAGGGGTCATAAACGAGCAGTACTTC. The chain couples TRBV27 to TRBJ2-7, with 7 bases that match TRBD2. The V segment lost 8 bases and the J segment 5 bases; nucleotides outside the gene matches: 9. The CDR3 spans 13 residues. Germline V gene lookup returns CDR1 MNHEY and CDR2 SMNVEV (reference sequence).

This clonotype has more than one count but fewer than ten. The V gene is TRBV12-3 or TRBV12-4, the J gene TRBJ1-6; D is ambiguous. The CDR3 length is 15 residues. V lost 6 bases and J 0 bases, leaving 9 bases between the germline ends. The CDR3 spells CASSLSSSYNSPLHF. The CDR3 bases are TGTGCCAGCAGCCTCTCTAGCTCCTATAATTCACCCCTCCACTTT.

This clonotype qualifies as medium-sized (0.01 to 0.1%). This chain joins TRBV11-1 and TRBJ1-5, with D uncertain. This CDR3 is 13 amino acids long. Germline assignment: CDR1 SGHAT and CDR2 FQDESV (reference sequence). The V end was cut by 3 bases, the J end by 0 bases, with 3 bases between. CDR3: CASSLSSNQPQHF. DNA for the CDR3: TGTGCCAGCAGCTTGAGTAGCAATCAGCCCCAGCATTTT.